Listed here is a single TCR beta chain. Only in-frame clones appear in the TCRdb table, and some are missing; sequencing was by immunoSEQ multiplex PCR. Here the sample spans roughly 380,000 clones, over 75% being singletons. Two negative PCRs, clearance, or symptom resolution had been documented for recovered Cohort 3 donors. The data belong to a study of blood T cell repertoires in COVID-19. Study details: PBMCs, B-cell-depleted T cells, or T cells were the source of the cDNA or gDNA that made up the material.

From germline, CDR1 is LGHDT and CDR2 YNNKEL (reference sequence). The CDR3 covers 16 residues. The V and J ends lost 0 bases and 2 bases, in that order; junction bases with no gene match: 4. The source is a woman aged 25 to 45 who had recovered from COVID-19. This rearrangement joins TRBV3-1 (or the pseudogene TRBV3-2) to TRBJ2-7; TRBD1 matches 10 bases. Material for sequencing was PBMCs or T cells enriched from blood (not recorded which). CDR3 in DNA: TGTGCCAGCAGCCAAGATGGGACAGGGGACCCCTACGAGCAGTACTTC. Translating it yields CASSQDGTGDPYEQYF.